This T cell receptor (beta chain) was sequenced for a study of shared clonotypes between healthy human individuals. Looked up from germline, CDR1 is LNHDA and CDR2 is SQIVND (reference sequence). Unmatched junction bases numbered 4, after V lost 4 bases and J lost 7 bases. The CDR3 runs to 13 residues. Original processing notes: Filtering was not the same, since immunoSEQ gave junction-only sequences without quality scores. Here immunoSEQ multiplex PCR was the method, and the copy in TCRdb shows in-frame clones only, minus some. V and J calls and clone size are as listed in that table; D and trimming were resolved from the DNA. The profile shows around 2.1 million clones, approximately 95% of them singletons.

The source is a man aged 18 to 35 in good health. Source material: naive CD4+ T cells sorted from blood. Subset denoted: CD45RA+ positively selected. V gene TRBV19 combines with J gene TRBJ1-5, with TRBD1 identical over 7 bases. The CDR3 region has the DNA TGTGCCAGTAGTACAGACAGGGCCCAGCCCCAGCATTTT. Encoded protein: CASSTDRAQPQHF.